The clone carrying this T cell receptor (beta chain) was found once. Its target is unknown. Generated by immunoSEQ multiplex PCR, the TCRdb table keeps only in-frame clones and is missing some. The data contain fewer than 110,000 clones, 89% of them singletons. The data are from a study of T cell responses to AZD1222 COVID-19 vaccine. Study-level results: Donor demographics were predominantly white British with a female majority; clonal diversity may be underestimated. Spike-specific TCR breadth and depth went up after people got two AZD1222 doses.

This specimen was peripheral blood, taken on day 0 of AZD1222 vaccination. The TCR originated in an adult in good health.

CDR3 DNA: TGTGCCAGCAGCACCGGGACAGGGAGCTCCTATAATTCACCCCTCCACTTT. Protein product: CASSTGTGSSYNSPLHF. The rearrangement uses TRBV2 and TRBJ1-6, with 9 bases aligning to TRBD1. The CDR3 is 17 amino acids. V was clipped by 6 bases and J by 0 bases; unmatched bases: 6. Germline assignment: CDR1 SNHLY and CDR2 FYNNEI.